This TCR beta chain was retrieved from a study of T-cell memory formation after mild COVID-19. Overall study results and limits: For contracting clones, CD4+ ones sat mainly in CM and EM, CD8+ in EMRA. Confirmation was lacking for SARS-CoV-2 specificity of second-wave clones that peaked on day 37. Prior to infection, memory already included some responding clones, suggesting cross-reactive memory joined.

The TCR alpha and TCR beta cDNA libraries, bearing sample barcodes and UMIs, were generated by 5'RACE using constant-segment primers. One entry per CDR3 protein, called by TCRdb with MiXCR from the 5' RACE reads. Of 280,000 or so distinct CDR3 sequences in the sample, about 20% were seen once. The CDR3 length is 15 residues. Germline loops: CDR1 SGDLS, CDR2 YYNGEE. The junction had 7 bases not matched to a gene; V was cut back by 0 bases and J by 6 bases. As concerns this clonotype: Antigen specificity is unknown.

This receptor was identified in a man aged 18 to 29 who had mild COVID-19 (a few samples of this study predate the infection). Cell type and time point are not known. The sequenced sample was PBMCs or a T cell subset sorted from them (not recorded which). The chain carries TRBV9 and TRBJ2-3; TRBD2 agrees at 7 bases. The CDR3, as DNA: TGTGCCAGCAGCGTAGTAGGGCGGGGGTTGGATACGCAGTATTTT. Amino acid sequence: CASSVVGRGLDTQYF.